This T cell receptor beta chain was retrieved from a study of shared clonotypes between healthy human individuals (dated by TCRdb to about 2020). For context, the study as a whole: The cohort included a few men and a couple of women between 18 and 49 years of age. To estimate repertoire size and how much clonotypes are shared between individuals, the study performed deep sequencing of blood TCR repertoires from roughly five healthy adults. To increase sequencing depth and limit assay-specific biases, TCR repertoire library preparation and sequencing were carried out by different laboratories using diverse techniques. Leukapheresis yielded between about 0.9 and 10 billion PBMCs per donor.

Only one count was recorded for this clone. The clone's antigen remains unknown. No base quality information exists; no much larger clone differs at one position. Healthy HIV-negative adults with no recently reported acute infections or vaccinations were included as donors. Every donor was a Caucasian adult living in Nashville, Tennessee, USA. For unsorted samples, about 85 million PBMCs were counted and genomic DNA was extracted with the QIAamp DNA Blood Mini kit. Blood was obtained by leukapheresis, after which PBMCs were separated by Ficoll-Histopaque density gradient centrifugation and cryopreserved in liquid nitrogen vapor phase. The germline V gene (reference sequence) provides CDR1 SEHNR and CDR2 FQNEAQ. From the cysteine through the phenylalanine, the CDR3 covers 15 amino acids. This entry keeps only the CDR3 DNA: 45 bases, framed from base 1. The trim is 3 bases for V and 2 bases for J, with a gap of 12 bases between the germline ends.

On the study overall, not on this receptor specifically: The genetic and exposure-history diversity represented was limited by the small number of donors. Based on pairwise subsampling, the degree of clonotype sharing among donors was expected to be affected by sequencing depth. Sampling was restricted to blood, and TCR repertoires in tissue are likely to differ from TCR repertoires in blood.

Using the deep immunoSEQ assay, multiplex PCR amplified TCR CDR3 regions from genomic DNA. Genomic DNA extracted from each cell subset was distributed evenly over all wells of several immunoSEQ 96-well plates, and each plate served as one replicate. For unsorted PBMC, roughly 300 ng of genomic DNA, equivalent to around 30,000 T cell genomes, went into each replicate PCR. Ten immunoSEQ deep assay plates were used to sequence the unsorted PBMC genomic DNA. Purified libraries were measured with a Qubit 3.0 fluorometer, size-checked on a Bioanalyzer 2100, and measured again with the KAPA Library Quantification kit. A separate single-read 150-cycle Illumina NextSeq 550 flow cell was used to sequence each immunoSEQ 96-well plate. As for how the authors treated the data: Because the immunoSEQ output held only junctional sequences and lacked quality scores, the filtering could not match the filtering applied to full-length reads. Sequences were annotated with PyIR, a Python wrapper for IgBLAST v1.9, using IMGT germline references to assign V/J genes and CDR3. Reads were removed for weak V/J assignments (E-value above 1e-6), missing CDR3, stop codons, out-of-frame junctions, or ambiguous translated residues. A V3J clonotype was defined by an identical inferred V gene, J gene, and CDR3 amino acid sequence. Percentage overlap between repertoires was computed as shared unique clonotypes divided by the size of the smaller repertoire. Richness of each repertoire was evaluated using RTK rarefaction, the Chao1 estimator, and Recon v2.1 estimates of unobserved clonotypes. TCRdb's version of the immuneACCESS table is confined to in-frame rearrangements and falls short of the full clone set. An unresolved V gene accounts for under half of the shortfall where checked; the remainder is of unknown origin. For V, J and clone size, that table is used; D and trimming come from the DNA. In this sample the table shows roughly 500,000 clones, 75% to 85% of which occur a single time. The ten top clones hold 13% of the sample.

This sequence was found in a middle-aged woman in good health. Some clones in this sample may be carry-over from other donors' samples. The sequenced sample consisted of PBMCs. The sequence links TRBV7-9 to TRBJ2-3, with TRBD2 perhaps the D gene, on 5 matching bases. The CDR3 has the sequence CASSFAGNPTDTQYF. The base sequence is TGTGCCAGCAGCTTCGCCGGGAACCCCACAGATACGCAGTATTTT. Here the CDR3 is joined to the reference TRBV7-9 and TRBJ2-3 genes, and the full variable domain is: DTGVSQNPRHKITKRGQNVTFRCDPISEHNRLYWYRQTLGQGPEFLTYFQNEAQLEKSRLLSDRFSAERPKGSFSTLEIQRTEQGDSAMYLCASSFAGNPTDTQYFGPGTRLTVL.